The 9 T cell receptor beta chains below come from one sample, sequenced in a study of OX40 agonist ivuxolimab in advanced cancers. Only in-frame clones appear in the TCRdb table, and some are missing; sequencing was by immunoSEQ multiplex PCR. Of around 25,000 clones listed, around 79% were seen once; the top ten hold less than 20%. The sample was CD4+ or CD8+ T cells sorted from blood, taken in a trial of the OX40 agonist ivuxolimab. All receptors come from an adult with an advanced solid tumor such as melanoma, head and neck, liver or kidney cancer.

The genes are TRBV19 and TRBJ2-3; maybe TRBD2 (7 bases). Germline V gene lookup returns CDR1 LNHDA and CDR2 SQIVND (reference sequence). With 5 bases removed from V and 8 bases from J, the gap between germline ends came to 14 bases. The CDR3 runs 13 residues. This CDR3 reads CASSGGGPGTQYF. The DNA for the CDR3 is TGTGCCAGTAGTGGGGGGGGGCCAGGTACGCAGTATTTT.

V and J are TRBV6-5 and TRBJ2-7, with TRBD1 as a possible D gene (5 bases). V lost 4 bases and J lost 2, with 6 bases in between. This CDR3 is built from 12 residues. CDR1 is MNHEY and CDR2 is SVGAGI in the germline V gene. The CDR3: CASSSGTYEQYF. The DNA for the CDR3 is TGTGCCAGCAGTTCAGGGACCTACGAGCAGTACTTC.

This chain connects TRBV4-3 to TRBJ2-2; TRBD2 is a possible D gene (6 bases). Germline loops: CDR1 LGHNA, CDR2 YSLEER. The V end lost 1 base, the J end lost 4 bases, and 13 bases lay between the germline ends. CDR3 length: 16 amino acids. CDR3 protein: CASSQAPWGGTGELFF. CDR3 coding DNA: TGCGCCAGCAGCCAAGCCCCATGGGGAGGCACCGGGGAGCTGTTTTTT.

The chain uses TRBV19 and TRBJ2-7, with 9 bases identical to TRBD1. The CDR3 length is 15 residues. CDR1 is LNHDA and CDR2 is SQIVND in the germline V gene (reference sequence). With V trimmed by 5 bases and J by 5 bases, 10 bases remained unmatched. CDR3 protein: CASSLAQDRGHEQYF. The DNA for the CDR3 is TGTGCCAGTAGTTTAGCCCAGGACAGGGGTCACGAGCAGTACTTC.

On this clone: At one boundary the junction diverges from the germline segment, which might be a read error. This chain uses TRBV15 with TRBJ2-5; TRBD1 aligns across 8 bases. The tail of the sequence fits TRBJ2-7 better, so the J call may be wrong. CDR3 length: 14 amino acids. Germline lookup yields CDR1 LNHNV and CDR2 YYDKDF (reference sequence). CDR3 sequence reads: CATSRQGSLYEQYF. The CDR3 DNA follows: TGTGCCACAAGCAGACAGGGGTCGCTCTACGAGCAGTACTTC.

This chain links TRBV4-1 with TRBJ2-3; no firm D call. Trimming left V 0 bases short and J 0 bases short, with 10 bases between. The CDR3 spans 16 residues. From germline, CDR1 is MGHRA and CDR2 YSYEKL. The CDR3 sequence is CASSQEVDPSTDTQYF. CDR3 sequence (DNA): TGCGCCAGCAGCCAAGAGGTGGACCCTAGCACAGATACGCAGTATTTT.

This sequence joins TRBV6-1 and TRBJ2-5, with D hard to call. With the DNA end fitting TRBJ2-7 better, the J assignment may be wrong. This CDR3 contains 13 residues. In germline, CDR1 is MNHNS, CDR2 SASEGT. DNA for the CDR3: TGTGCCAGCAGTGAACCCCCGGTTAACGAGCAGTACTTC. This codes for CASSEPPVNEQYF.

The chain has TRBV6-5 and TRBJ1-5; a possible D gene is TRBD1 (5 bases). CDR1 and CDR2 (germline): MNHEY, SVGAGI. V lost 0 bases and J lost 5, with 8 bases in between. The CDR3 contains 14 residues. The DNA of the CDR3 is TGTGCCAGCAGTTACTCGGGGGGGGATCAGCCCCAGCATTTT. It encodes CASSYSGGDQPQHF.

V gene TRBV18 combines with J gene TRBJ1-5; D uncertain. V lost 5 bases and J 6 bases, leaving 5 bases between the germline ends. This CDR3 is 11 amino acids long. Germline V gene lookup returns CDR1 KGHSH and CDR2 LQKENI. CDR3 in amino acids: CASSDGQPQHF. CDR3 coding DNA: TGTGCCAGCTCAGACGGTCAGCCCCAGCATTTT. Full variable domain (missing parts from reference TRBV18 and TRBJ1-5): NAGVMQNPRHLVRRRGQEARLRCSPMKGHSHVYWYRQLPEEGLKFMVYLQKENIIDESGMPKERFSAEFPKEGPSILRIQQVVRGDSAAYFCASSDGQPQHFGDGTRLSIL.